These 29 T cell receptor beta chains were sequenced from one sample in a study of tumor-infiltrating lymphocytes in primary liver carcinoma. Extraction also yielded germline DNA, while blood RNA was obtained from unsorted whole blood. Synthesis of TCR beta cDNA was carried out from around 500 ng total RNA with a constant-region primer. Sequencing libraries for TCR beta derived from three nested multiplex PCR rounds that used slightly modified ARM-PCR. Forward primers for TRBV1-TRBV30 and a C-beta reverse primer served the first two PCR rounds, at approximately 10 cycles each. TCRdb itself ran the multiplex PCR reads through MiXCR, one entry per CDR3 protein. Among hundreds of thousands of distinct CDR3 sequences, 60% to 80% were seen once, and the ten largest hold roughly 9%. The sample taken for sequencing was peripheral blood. The source is a middle-aged man with primary liver carcinoma and hepatitis B virus infection.

As concerns this clonotype: This sequence may be a read error, since a much larger clone differs from it by one base. The CDR3 ends on some other residue instead of the conserved phenylalanine or tryptophan, so this is likely a read error. The chain couples TRBV12-3 or TRBV12-4 to TRBJ2-3, with TRBD2 identical over 8 bases. The J segment lost 4 bases and the V segment lost 5 bases, leaving 8 bases of the junction unmatched. The CDR3 is 15 residues long. The CDR3 DNA is TGTGCCAGCAGTCCGCAGCGGGAGAGGCCAGATACGCAGTATTCT. This codes for CASSPQRERPDTQYS.

V gene TRBV5-4 combines with J gene TRBJ2-2; 7 bases are a match to TRBD1. From germline, CDR1 is SGHNT and CDR2 YYREEE (reference sequence). The CDR3 contains 15 residues. Trimming cost V 4 bases and J 4 bases; bases outside gene matches: 7. Here the CDR3 reads CASSLPTGPTGELFF. CDR3 in DNA: TGTGCCAGCAGCCTGCCGACAGGGCCCACCGGGGAGCTGTTTTTT.

Remarks on this clonotype: At one end the junction does not follow the germline gene, possibly because of a read error. This chain joins TRBV29-1 and TRBJ2-5; 8 bases line up with TRBD1. The length of the CDR3 is 15 residues. Germline CDR1 and CDR2: SQVTM and ANQGSEA. The CDR3 DNA is TGCAGTGTTGGGGGGACAGGACCTCCGAGAGAGGCCCAGTACTTC. Translated: CSVGGTGPPREAQYF. The full variable domain, in which reference TRBV29-1 and TRBJ2-5 provide the parts outside the CDR3, is SAVISQKPSRDICQRGTSLTIQCQVDSQVTMMFWYRQQPGQSLTLIATANQGSEATYESGFVIDKFPISRPNLTFSTLTVSNMSPEDSSIYLCSVGGTGPPREAQYFGPGTRLLVL.

To note about this clonotype: This may come from a read error, since a much larger clone is one base off. V is TRBV6-1 and J is TRBJ2-3; 10 bases fit TRBD2. Germline assignment: CDR1 MNHNS and CDR2 SASEGT. Trimming removed 7 bases from V and 4 bases from J; junction bases left unmatched: 5. CDR3 length equals 14 residues. The CDR3: CASNQAGGSDTQYF. In DNA, the CDR3 is TGTGCCAGCAACCAAGCGGGAGGGTCAGATACGCAGTATTTT.

This clonotype has a single count. Lacking the conserved final phenylalanine or tryptophan, this CDR3 likely reflects a read error. The chain combines TRBV6-5 with TRBJ1-2; a weak D match, TRBD1 (6 bases). The CDR3 has 14 residues. The V gene's germline CDR1 is MNHEY and CDR2 SVGAGI. The CDR3 protein is CASLENRAYDGYTL. The CDR3 DNA reads TGTGCGAGCCTAGAAAACAGGGCGTACGATGGCTACACCCTC.

This clonotype was recorded a few times. A much bigger clone sits one base away, suggesting this may be a read error. The genes are TRBV12-3 or TRBV12-4 and TRBJ2-1, with D perhaps matching TRBD2 (6 bases). The CDR3 contains 16 residues. Here the CDR3 reads CASNLPGRGPYNEQFF. CDR3 nucleotide sequence: TGTGCCAGCAATTTACCCGGGCGGGGCCCTTACAATGAGCAGTTCTTC.

The rearrangement joins TRBV6-6 to TRBJ1-2; possibly TRBD1 for D (5 bases). V dropped 0 bases and J dropped 4 bases, with 15 bases sitting between them. There are 16 residues in the CDR3. CDR1 is MNHNY, CDR2 SVGAGI, per germline (reference sequence). The DNA of the CDR3 is TGTGCCAGCAGTTACTCTGGGGGGACCGACTTCTATGGCTACACCTTC. This sequence encodes CASSYSGGTDFYGYTF.

Points on this clonotype: One base away lies a much larger clone, so this may be a sequencing read error. The chain employs TRBV12-3 or TRBV12-4 and TRBJ2-7; 11 positions match TRBD2. The CDR3 length is 14 residues. V shed 9 bases, J shed 5 bases, and the junction held 9 bases outside the gene matches. CDR3 nucleotide sequence: TGTGCCAGGTGCTTAGCGGGAGGGGAGGACGAGCAGTACTTC. Protein: CARCLAGGEDEQYF.

There are many counts of this clonotype. The rearrangement joins TRBV4-1 to TRBJ2-7, with D possibly called TRBD1 or TRBD2 (5 bases each). This CDR3 is built from 16 residues. Trimming removed 1 base from V and 1 base from J, with 14 bases in between. The germline CDR1 and CDR2 sequences are MGHRA and YSYEKL. CDR3 coding DNA: TGCGCCAGCAGCCAAGGCATGGACACTAGATCCTACGAGCAGTACTTC. Translating gives CASSQGMDTRSYEQYF.

As to this clonotype: It is likely a read error, because the conserved phenylalanine at the end of the CDR3 is missing. The chain combines TRBV7-8 with TRBJ2-2, with 7 bases matching TRBD2. CDR1 is SGHVS and CDR2 is FQNEAQ in the germline V gene. This CDR3 is 15 amino acids long. Trimming cost V 4 bases and J 3 bases; bases outside gene matches: 5. CDR3 amino acids: CASSSGLGDTGELFL. Written as DNA, the CDR3 is TGTGCCAGCAGCTCCGGACTAGGGGACACCGGGGAGCTGTTTCTT.

The chain is built from TRBV5-4 and TRBJ2-7; 8 positions agree with TRBD1. The germline V gene has CDR1 SGHNT and CDR2 YYREEE (reference sequence). V was clipped by 3 bases and J by 2 bases; unmatched bases: 4. The CDR3 extends over 14 amino acids. For the CDR3, the DNA is TGTGCCAGCAGCTCGGGGACAGGACCCTACGAGCAGTACTTC. Translating it yields CASSSGTGPYEQYF. Together with reference TRBV5-4 and TRBJ2-7, the CDR3 gives the full variable domain: ETGVTQSPTHLIKTRGQQVTLRCSSQSGHNTVSWYQQALGQGPQFIFQYYREEENGRGNFPPRFSGLQFPNYSSELNVNALELDDSALYLCASSSGTGPYEQYFGPGTRLTVT.

The chain recombines TRBV28 with TRBJ1-4; 9 bases are shared with TRBD1. CDR1 MDHEN and CDR2 SYDVKM come from the germline V gene. The V segment lost 6 bases and the J segment 8 bases; nucleotides outside the gene matches: 10. The CDR3 runs to 15 residues. The CDR3, as DNA: TGTGCCAGCAGGCGCTCCGGGACAGGGCGAGAAAAACTGTTTTTT. It yields the protein CASRRSGTGREKLFF.

Concerning this clonotype itself: A much larger clone lies a single base off, so this may be a read error. The genes are TRBV4-3 and TRBJ2-1; TRBD2 matches at 8 bases. Germline CDR1 reads LGHNA; CDR2 reads YSLEER. The trim removed 4 bases at V and 5 bases at J, leaving 10 bases unmatched. The CDR3 spans 16 residues. The CDR3 loop is CASSPKSGSLDNEQFF. Here the CDR3 DNA reads TGCGCCAGCAGCCCGAAGAGCGGGAGTCTCGACAATGAGCAGTTCTTC.

With respect to this clonotype: Its ends do not fully match the called genes, so a read error is possible. The chain has TRBV6-6 and TRBJ2-1, with 9 bases fitting TRBD2. The germline CDR1 and CDR2 sequences are MNHNY and SVGAGI (reference sequence). The CDR3 has 16 residues. The CDR3 here is CATSYPSGLASNEQFF. CDR3 DNA sequence: TGTGCCACCAGTTACCCATCAGGACTAGCGAGCAATGAGCAGTTCTTC.

Details on this clonotype: The junction and the germline gene differ at one end; a read error may be behind it. The chain has TRBV4-2 and TRBJ2-5, with TRBD2 as a possible D gene (6 bases). The CDR3 is 13 residues long. Germline CDR1 is LGHNA and CDR2 is YNFKEQ. CDR3 protein: CASSQGEEETQYF. Here the CDR3 DNA reads TGTGCAAGCAGCCAAGGGGAGGAAGAGACCCAGTACTTC.

About this clonotype itself: One end of the junction varies from germline; a read error may be responsible. The V and J genes are TRBV11-2 and TRBJ2-5; unclear D gene. Per germline, CDR1 SGHAT and CDR2 FQNNGV. The CDR3 runs 13 residues. The chain's CDR3 is CTSVSPHGETQYF. Here the CDR3 DNA reads TGTACCAGCGTGTCTCCACATGGAGAGACCCAGTACTTC.

This clonotype was counted once. The J gene is TRBJ2-1, the V gene TRBV2; 10 bases map to TRBD2. This CDR3 region has 15 residues. The V gene's germline CDR1 is SNHLY and CDR2 FYNNEI. J was trimmed by 12 bases and V by 9 bases; bases with no gene match: 17. The CDR3 reads CARRPKAGGRSGQFF. CDR3 sequence (DNA): TGTGCCAGAAGACCCAAAGCGGGAGGGCGTAGTGGGCAGTTCTTC.

With regard to this clonotype: A read error is possible here, since a much larger clone lies one base away. This rearrangement joins TRBV4-1 to TRBJ2-1, with D possibly TRBD1 on 5 matching bases. The CDR3 loop spans 16 amino acids. Germline V gene sequence: CDR1 MGHRA, CDR2 YSYEKL. CDR3 coding DNA: TGCGTCAGCAGCCTTTCGGACACCTTGGGGTACAATGAGCAGTTCTTC. Its protein product is CVSSLSDTLGYNEQFF.

This clonotype came up many times. The gene calls are TRBV6-6 and TRBJ2-1; D gene ambiguous. Between the trimmed V and J ends, which lost 6 bases and 2 bases, there was a span of 8 bases. The V gene's germline CDR1 is MNHNY and CDR2 SVGAGI (reference sequence). The CDR3 sequence is 13 residues long. CDR3 sequence (DNA): TGTGCCAGCAGGGGCTTCCCCTACAATGAGCAGTTCTTC. Amino acids: CASRGFPYNEQFF.

This clonotype was found many times. The chain employs TRBV5-1 and TRBJ2-7; TRBD1 aligns across 10 bases. V shed 4 bases and J 5 bases; nucleotides not matched to a gene: 6. The CDR3 has 14 amino acids. Germline values: CDR1 SGHRS, CDR2 YFSETQ. CDR3: CASSQGQGHDEQYF. Written as DNA, the CDR3 is TGCGCCAGCAGCCAGGGACAGGGGCATGACGAGCAGTACTTC.

On this clonotype itself: The junction shows a germline mismatch at one end, possibly a read error. This chain uses TRBV11-3 with TRBJ2-1; TRBD2 agrees at 9 bases. CDR3 length equals 15 residues. Germline CDR1 reads SGHNT; CDR2 reads YENEEA. This CDR3 reads CVSSFSLAGLNEQFF. The CDR3 DNA sequence: TGTGTCAGCAGCTTTTCTCTAGCGGGACTCAATGAGCAGTTCTTC.

A word on this clonotype: The junction and the germline gene differ at one end; a read error may be behind it. This chain connects TRBV5-1 to TRBJ2-5, with 8 bases that match TRBD1. Germline lookup yields CDR1 SGHRS and CDR2 YFSETQ. CDR3 size: 14 residues. The CDR3 here is CASSSRQGRESQYF. The CDR3 DNA sequence: TGCGCCAGCAGCTCTAGACAGGGGCGAGAGTCCCAGTACTTC.

The chain links TRBV5-1 to TRBJ2-7, with D uncertain. There are 14 residues in the CDR3. Between the trimmed V and J ends, which lost 0 bases and 0 bases, there was a span of 7 bases. Germline loops: CDR1 SGHRS, CDR2 YFSETQ. CDR3 sequence reads: CASSLDGTSYEQYF. For the CDR3, the DNA is TGCGCCAGCAGCTTGGACGGCACCTCCTACGAGCAGTACTTC.

Details on this clonotype: Germline is not matched at one junction end, which may reflect a read error. The V and J genes are TRBV6-5 and TRBJ2-2; D tentatively fits TRBD1 or TRBD2 (6 bases each). The CDR3 totals 17 residues. Germline lookup yields CDR1 MNHEY and CDR2 SVGAGI. The DNA of the CDR3 is TGTGCCAACAGTCACGCCGCCCGGGGGCCGGACACCGGGGAGCTGTTTTTT. Translating gives CANSHAARGPDTGELFF.

This clonotype occurred a few times. A read error may explain this, as a much larger clone is one base away. The conserved phenylalanine or tryptophan normally closing the CDR3 is absent here, so this likely arose from a read error. This chain joins TRBV4-3 and TRBJ2-3, with TRBD2 matching 9 bases. The germline gives CDR1 LGHNA, CDR2 YSLEER. The CDR3 is 14 amino acids. Trimming removed 4 bases from V and 5 bases from J; junction bases left unmatched: 4. In nucleotides, the CDR3 is TGCGCCAGCAGCCCGGGACTAGCAAGAGATACGCAGTATATT. This translates into CASSPGLARDTQYI.

A note on this clonotype: This may be a read error: a much more frequent sequence differs by one nucleotide. The gene calls are TRBV14 and TRBJ1-3; D is ambiguous. Germline loops: CDR1 SGHDN, CDR2 FVKESK. This CDR3 spans 15 amino acids. The CDR3 DNA reads TGTGCCAGCAACCAAGATCACAGCTCTGGAAACACCATATATTTT. Translated: CASNQDHSSGNTIYF.

Note on this clonotype: It is likely a read error, because the conserved phenylalanine at the end of the CDR3 is missing. V is TRBV11-1 and J is TRBJ1-1; D perhaps matches TRBD1 (5 bases). The germline CDR1 and CDR2 sequences are SGHAT and FQDESV (reference sequence). V gave up 4 bases and J gave up 6 bases, with 9 bases separating them. The CDR3 totals 12 residues. The CDR3, as DNA: TGTGCCAGCAGCTCGGGGGACGCTGAAGCTTTCTTG. Amino acids: CASSSGDAEAFL.

V gene TRBV10-3 combines with J gene TRBJ1-5; 7 nucleotides line up with TRBD1. Germline values: CDR1 ENHRY, CDR2 SYGVKD. The CDR3 runs 13 residues. Germline trimming cut 10 bases from V and 9 bases from J; bases unmatched to any gene: 12. This CDR3 is CATFGTDQAPQHF. The CDR3 coding sequence is TGTGCCACGTTCGGGACAGACCAGGCGCCCCAGCATTTT.

Regarding this clonotype: An end of the junction differs from the germline gene, which may be a read error. V and J are TRBV11-2 and TRBJ1-3; D not certain. The CDR3 length is 12 residues. Germline CDR1 SGHAT, CDR2 FQNNGV. Here the CDR3 DNA reads TGTGCCGGCAGCTCAGGTGGAAACACCATATATTTT. This sequence encodes CAGSSGGNTIYF.